This entry is about one T cell receptor (beta chain). The data derive from a study of blood T cell repertoires in COVID-19. Study-level background: Collection of acute and convalescent COVID-19 samples took place in the United States, Italy and Spain.

The length of the CDR3 is 15 residues. Germline V gene data show CDR1 as SGDLS and CDR2 as YYNGEE. With V trimmed by 2 bases and J by 5 bases, 7 bases remained unmatched. In terms of age and location, participants ranged from about 18 to 89 years and lived in under 30 US areas. Per the original data handling: Amplification of reference gene primers was used by the study to estimate nucleated cell counts. TCRdb's table, derived via immunoSEQ multiplex PCR, lists solely in-frame clones and lacks some. That table furnishes V, J and clone size, whereas the DNA furnished D and trimming. This table holds about 480,000 clones, around 89% found once.

The sample comprised PBMCs or T cells enriched from blood (not recorded which). This receptor was identified in a woman aged 40 to 50 who had recovered from COVID-19. J is TRBJ2-1 and V is TRBV9; TRBD2 agrees at 7 bases. This CDR3 reads CASSVGPAGNNEQFF. The DNA of the CDR3 is TGTGCCAGCAGCGTCGGCCCAGCGGGAAACAATGAGCAGTTCTTC.